Below are 14 T cell receptor beta chains sequenced from a single sample in a study of OX40 agonist ivuxolimab in advanced cancers. The library was prepared using the immunoSEQ multiplex PCR assay. In TCRdb, the immuneACCESS table is reduced to in-frame sequences with V and J assigned. These tables do not hold every clone; where another copy was compared, an unresolved V gene accounts for under half, and the others remain unexplained. The sample yields 65,000 to 100,000 clones; around nine tenths were counted once. The top ten constitute about 0.72% of the sample. Sample: CD4+ or CD8+ T cells sorted from blood, taken in a trial of the OX40 agonist ivuxolimab. These receptor sequences come from an adult with an advanced solid tumor such as melanoma, head and neck, liver or kidney cancer.

The rearrangement links TRBV7-2 to TRBJ2-1; 9 bases map to TRBD2. J lost 0 bases, V lost 6 bases, and 3 bases had no gene match. CDR1 is SGHTA, CDR2 FQGNSA, per germline. The CDR3 length is 15 residues. Here the CDR3 DNA reads TGTGCCAGCAGGGTTAGCGGGAGCTCCTACAATGAGCAGTTCTTC. Its protein is CASRVSGSSYNEQFF. Full variable domain (missing parts from reference TRBV7-2 and TRBJ2-1): GAGVSQSPSNKVTEKGKDVELRCDPISGHTALYWYRQSLGQGLEFLIYFQGNSAPDKSGLPSDRFSAERTGGSVSTLTIQRTQQEDSAVYLCASRVSGSSYNEQFFGPGTRLTVL.

The rearrangement uses TRBV7-2 and TRBJ1-1; D remains ambiguous. With 5 bases removed from V and 4 bases from J, the gap between germline ends came to 14 bases. The CDR3 is 14 residues long. The germline V gene has CDR1 SGHTA and CDR2 FQGNSA. CDR3 in amino acids: CASSTTTTGTEAFF. The CDR3 nucleotides read TGTGCCAGCAGCACAACAACGACGGGCACTGAAGCTTTCTTT. Combining the CDR3 with reference TRBV7-2 and TRBJ1-1 gives the whole variable domain GAGVSQSPSNKVTEKGKDVELRCDPISGHTALYWYRQSLGQGLEFLIYFQGNSAPDKSGLPSDRFSAERTGGSVSTLTIQRTQQEDSAVYLCASSTTTTGTEAFFGQGTRLTVV.

This chain joins TRBV30 and TRBJ2-3; TRBD1 aligns across 12 bases. Germline CDR1 GTSNPN, CDR2 SVGIG (reference sequence). CDR3 length: 16 residues. The V and J ends lost 2 bases and 3 bases, in that order; junction bases with no gene match: 6. CDR3 sequence (DNA): TGTGCCTGGAGTTCCGGGACAGGGGGCGGAACAGATACGCAGTATTTT. It translates to CAWSSGTGGGTDTQYF.

The chain couples TRBV2 to TRBJ2-2; D not certain. The germline V gene encodes CDR1 SNHLY and CDR2 FYNNEI. Trimming stripped 7 bases from V and 1 base from J, with 7 bases between. The CDR3 contains 13 residues. This CDR3 reads CASIPQNTGELFF. The CDR3, as DNA: TGTGCCAGCATACCCCAGAACACCGGGGAGCTGTTTTTT.

The chain couples TRBV7-2 to TRBJ2-5; 10 bases line up with TRBD2. Losses at the gene ends were 0 bases for V and 5 bases for J; bases not matched to a gene: 6. Germline CDR1 and CDR2: SGHTA and FQGNSA. CDR3 size: 16 residues. In DNA form, the CDR3 reads TGTGCCAGCAGCTTAGCGCGAGATAGCGGGAGGGAGACCCAGTACTTC. Amino acid sequence: CASSLARDSGRETQYF.

The rearrangement links TRBV28 to TRBJ2-1, with no clear D. Germline CDR1 MDHEN, CDR2 SYDVKM. The length of the CDR3 is 15 residues. Between the trimmed V and J ends, which lost 3 bases and 8 bases, there was a span of 17 bases. CDR3 nucleotides: TGTGCCAGCAGTTTTCGAGAGGTCGTTGGGGATGAGCAGTTCTTC. Protein sequence: CASSFREVVGDEQFF.

This chain connects TRBV5-1 to TRBJ1-4; the D gene is possibly TRBD1 (5 bases). Trimming took 3 bases from V and 7 from J, leaving 19 bases between them. The germline V gene encodes CDR1 SGHRS and CDR2 YFSETQ. The CDR3 covers 16 residues. The CDR3 reads CASSYTGRAVSEKLFF. The DNA of the CDR3 is TGCGCCAGCAGCTATACAGGAAGAGCGGTGTCTGAAAAACTGTTTTTT.

This clone has a single count. The V call is TRBV9, the J call TRBJ2-6; 9 positions match TRBD2. Germline CDR1 reads SGDLS; CDR2 reads YYNGEE. The CDR3 spans 17 residues. The V and J ends lost 3 bases and 0 bases, in that order; junction bases with no gene match: 4. The CDR3 region is CASSATSGSSGANVLTF. In DNA, the CDR3 is TGTGCCAGCAGCGCGACTAGCGGCTCCTCTGGGGCCAACGTCCTGACTTTC.

CDR3 DNA sequence: TGTGCCAGCAGCAAAGTTCGGGACAGCTTCTCTAAATTCTCCTACGAGCAGTACTTC. This translates into CASSKVRDSFSKFSYEQYF. The rearrangement uses TRBV21-1 and TRBJ2-7; TRBD1, the D gene given by the table, was not confirmed from the DNA. TRBV21-1 is listed as a pseudogene. CDR3 length: 19 residues.

This chain joins TRBV15 and TRBJ2-7; no clear D. The germline V and J ends were trimmed by 5 bases and 8 bases, with 19 bases remaining between them. The germline V gene has CDR1 LNHNV and CDR2 YYDKDF (reference sequence). This CDR3 has 14 amino acids. The CDR3 DNA reads TGTGCCACCAGCGAGATTAGGGCCCAGAAGCAGCAGTACTTC. Translating it yields CATSEIRAQKQQYF.

The CDR3: CASSRDPSGSSYNEQFF. The CDR3 DNA follows: TGCGCCAGCAGCCGAGACCCTAGCGGGAGCTCCTACAATGAGCAGTTCTTC. The chain uses TRBV4-1 and TRBJ2-1, with TRBD2 matching over 10 bases. Germline loops: CDR1 MGHRA, CDR2 YSYEKL. This CDR3 spans 17 amino acids. V shed 4 bases and J 0 bases; nucleotides not matched to a gene: 6.

This chain joins TRBV9 and TRBJ2-2; TRBD1 agrees at 8 bases. After removal of 1 base from V and 5 bases from J, the junction contained 7 bases not matched to a gene. The V gene's germline CDR1 is SGDLS and CDR2 YYNGEE. This CDR3 comprises 16 residues. DNA of the CDR3: TGTGCCAGCAGCGTACGTCAGGGGGCTGGAACCGGGGAGCTGTTTTTT. As protein: CASSVRQGAGTGELFF.

This chain joins TRBV4-1 and TRBJ1-5; a weak D match, TRBD1 (6 bases). The germline V gene has CDR1 MGHRA and CDR2 YSYEKL. The CDR3 covers 15 residues. Trimming took 6 bases from V and 7 from J, leaving 19 bases between them. The CDR3 loop reads CASRSLTGRGQPQHF. Here the CDR3 DNA reads TGCGCCAGCAGGTCGTTAACAGGGCGAGGACAGCCCCAGCATTTT.

The gene calls are TRBV7-2 and TRBJ2-3; 7 bases align to TRBD2. Trimming took 4 bases from V and 3 from J; bases not matched to a gene: 7. The germline CDR1 and CDR2 sequences are SGHTA and FQGNSA. The CDR3 totals 15 residues. The CDR3 region is CASSSPAGVTDTQYF. The DNA of the CDR3 is TGTGCCAGCAGCTCCCCGGCGGGAGTAACAGATACGCAGTATTTT.